The rows below give T cell receptor beta chains drawn from one sample of a study of CD8 T cells in ankylosing spondylitis. TCRdb recomputed calls from the 5' RACE reads with MiXCR, one row per CDR3 protein. The table has approximately 220,000 distinct CDR3 sequences, roughly 24% seen once; the top ten hold less than 8.5%. Sequences were obtained from blood, either unsorted or a sorted T cell fraction (not recorded which). These receptors all stem from a male donor with ankylosing spondylitis or in good health (not recorded which). Both conserved end residues are part of each CDR3. The D gene is left open where the match is weak. Clone size is given for some rows only: seen once, a few or many times, or a class if the clone is expanded.

V gene: TRBV11-1
clone size: many
D gene: .
J gene: TRBJ2-7
CDR3 protein: CASSYLPESAYEQYF

V gene: TRBV20-1
clone size: many
D gene: TRBD2
J gene: TRBJ2-1
CDR3 protein: CSALTSGTNEQFF

V gene: TRBV4-3
clone size: many
D gene: .
J gene: TRBJ1-3
CDR3 protein: CASSVRSGNTIYF

V gene: TRBV11-2
clone size: many
D gene: TRBD2
J gene: TRBJ2-1
CDR3 protein: CASSLESREVNEQFF

V gene: TRBV11-2
clone size: many
D gene: TRBD2
J gene: TRBJ2-5
CDR3 protein: CASTPGTSGKETQYF

V gene: TRBV12-3/TRBV12-4
clone size: many
D gene: TRBD2
J gene: TRBJ2-3
CDR3 protein: CASSHLLRGLALMSTDTQYF

V gene: TRBV20-1
clone size: .
D gene: .
J gene: TRBJ1-5
CDR3 protein: CSASNPATVSNQPQHF

V gene: TRBV29-1
clone size: many
D gene: .
J gene: TRBJ2-7
CDR3 protein: CSVLGAYEQYF

V gene: TRBV20-1
clone size: few
D gene: .
J gene: TRBJ2-1
CDR3 protein: CSARDPSLAFEQFF

V gene: TRBV5-1
clone size: few
D gene: .
J gene: TRBJ1-1
CDR3 protein: CASSLVAGATEAFF

V gene: TRBV28
clone size: many
D gene: .
J gene: TRBJ1-3
CDR3 protein: CASSLSGSVSTIYF

V gene: TRBV7-3
clone size: many
D gene: TRBD2
J gene: TRBJ2-5
CDR3 protein: CASSFGGTSETQYF

V gene: TRBV28
clone size: .
D gene: TRBD1
J gene: TRBJ1-2
CDR3 protein: CASRGQGKYGYTF

V gene: TRBV4-1
clone size: .
D gene: .
J gene: TRBJ2-7
CDR3 protein: CASSQETLVLHEQYF

V gene: TRBV12-3/TRBV12-4
clone size: .
D gene: .
J gene: TRBJ2-7
CDR3 protein: CASSFRNEQYF

V gene: TRBV2
clone size: .
D gene: .
J gene: TRBJ2-3
CDR3 protein: CATQGRESTDTQYF

V gene: TRBV29-1
clone size: many
D gene: TRBD1
J gene: TRBJ1-2
CDR3 protein: CSVANIPAGQGGDGYTF

V gene: TRBV3-1
clone size: many
D gene: .
J gene: TRBJ1-6
CDR3 protein: CASSLTPRNSPLHF

V gene: TRBV6-1
clone size: few
D gene: TRBD1
J gene: TRBJ1-3
CDR3 protein: CASRLGTAGNTIYF

V gene: TRBV4-1
clone size: many
D gene: .
J gene: TRBJ2-5
CDR3 protein: CASSQEKSQGNLETQYF

V gene: TRBV20-1
clone size: .
D gene: TRBD1
J gene: TRBJ2-1
CDR3 protein: CSAEKPGQGAEQFF

V gene: TRBV6-1
clone size: .
D gene: .
J gene: TRBJ1-1
CDR3 protein: CASTQASVGGTEAFF

V gene: TRBV5-8
clone size: many
D gene: .
J gene: TRBJ2-2
CDR3 protein: CASSRGVGSGELFF

V gene: TRBV6-1
clone size: .
D gene: .
J gene: TRBJ2-1
CDR3 protein: CASSATGPRGYNEQFF

V gene: TRBV4-3
clone size: .
D gene: .
J gene: TRBJ1-4
CDR3 protein: CASSQVLQARNEKLFF

V gene: TRBV12-3/TRBV12-4
clone size: .
D gene: .
J gene: TRBJ1-2
CDR3 protein: CASSLVPISINYGYTF

V gene: TRBV20-1
clone size: many
D gene: TRBD2
J gene: TRBJ2-7
CDR3 protein: CSATGLAGVLSEQYF

V gene: TRBV20-1
clone size: .
D gene: .
J gene: TRBJ2-7
CDR3 protein: CSARDQIAPRQYF

V gene: TRBV5-6
clone size: .
D gene: .
J gene: TRBJ1-2
CDR3 protein: CASSLEQNYGYTF

V gene: TRBV4-3
clone size: many
D gene: .
J gene: TRBJ1-2
CDR3 protein: CASSQSIQANYGYTF

V gene: TRBV18
clone size: .
D gene: .
J gene: TRBJ2-2
CDR3 protein: CASSPPEQGNTGELFF

V gene: TRBV20-1
clone size: many
D gene: .
J gene: TRBJ2-1
CDR3 protein: CSARDPSNDEGNEQFF

V gene: TRBV2
clone size: many
D gene: TRBD2
J gene: TRBJ2-2
CDR3 protein: CASRSGRDNTGELFF

V gene: TRBV7-2
clone size: .
D gene: TRBD1
J gene: TRBJ2-5
CDR3 protein: CASSPDRGLYQETQYF

V gene: TRBV5-1
clone size: many
D gene: .
J gene: TRBJ1-1
CDR3 protein: CASSWGVENTEAFF

V gene: TRBV10-3
clone size: .
D gene: .
J gene: TRBJ2-5
CDR3 protein: CAISEFGGQVMRETQYF

V gene: TRBV28
clone size: .
D gene: .
J gene: TRBJ2-3
CDR3 protein: CASSLQVSITDTQYF

V gene: TRBV6-1
clone size: few
D gene: .
J gene: TRBJ2-1
CDR3 protein: CASRDSSYNEQFF

V gene: TRBV11-1
clone size: .
D gene: TRBD1
J gene: TRBJ2-1
CDR3 protein: CASSDRDRVYNEQFF

V gene: TRBV4-3
clone size: many
D gene: .
J gene: TRBJ2-1
CDR3 protein: CASSQDRPSYNEQFF

V gene: TRBV14
clone size: many
D gene: .
J gene: TRBJ2-3
CDR3 protein: CASSPPGLYTDTQYF

V gene: TRBV20-1
clone size: many
D gene: .
J gene: TRBJ2-5
CDR3 protein: CSARLHRAQETQYF

V gene: TRBV6-5
clone size: .
D gene: .
J gene: TRBJ2-1
CDR3 protein: CASSYGRVSYNEQFF

V gene: TRBV7-8
clone size: once
D gene: TRBD1
J gene: TRBJ1-1
CDR3 protein: CASSFGYRGGNTEAFF

V gene: TRBV20-1
clone size: once
D gene: TRBD2
J gene: TRBJ2-1
CDR3 protein: CSAAGTSETYTEPFF